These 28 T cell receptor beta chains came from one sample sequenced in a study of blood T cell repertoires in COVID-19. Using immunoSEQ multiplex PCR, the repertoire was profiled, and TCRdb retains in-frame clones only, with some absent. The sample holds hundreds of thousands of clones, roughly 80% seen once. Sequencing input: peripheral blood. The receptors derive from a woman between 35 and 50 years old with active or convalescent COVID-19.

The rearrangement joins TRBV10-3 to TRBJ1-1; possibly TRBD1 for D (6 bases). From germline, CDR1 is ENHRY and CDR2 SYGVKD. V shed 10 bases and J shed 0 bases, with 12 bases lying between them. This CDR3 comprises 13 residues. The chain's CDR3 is CATRQALNTEAFF. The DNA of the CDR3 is TGTGCCACGAGACAGGCTCTGAACACTGAAGCTTTCTTT.

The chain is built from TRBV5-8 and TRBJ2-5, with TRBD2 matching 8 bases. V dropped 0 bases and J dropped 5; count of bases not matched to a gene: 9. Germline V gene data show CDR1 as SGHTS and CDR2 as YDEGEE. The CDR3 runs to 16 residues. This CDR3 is CASSLEPGLGIETQYF. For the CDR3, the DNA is TGTGCCAGCAGCTTGGAACCGGGACTAGGGATCGAGACCCAGTACTTC.

CDR3 DNA sequence: TGTGCCAGCAGACCAAAGGGACAGGCCATCTACGAGCAGTACTTC. It yields the protein CASRPKGQAIYEQYF. The gene calls are TRBV3-1 (or the pseudogene TRBV3-2) and TRBJ2-7, with 8 bases that match TRBD1. With V trimmed by 6 bases and J by 3 bases, 10 bases remained unmatched. This CDR3 contains 15 residues. Germline CDR1 is LGHDT and CDR2 is YNNKEL (reference sequence).

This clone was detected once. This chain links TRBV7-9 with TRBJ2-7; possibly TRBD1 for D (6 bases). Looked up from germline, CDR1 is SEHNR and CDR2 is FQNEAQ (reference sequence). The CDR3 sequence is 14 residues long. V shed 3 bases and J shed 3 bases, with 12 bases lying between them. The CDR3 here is CASSLEGDIYEQYF. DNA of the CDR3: TGTGCCAGCAGCTTGGAAGGGGACATCTACGAGCAGTACTTC. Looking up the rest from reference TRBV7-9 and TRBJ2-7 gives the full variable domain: DTGVSQNPRHKITKRGQNVTFRCDPISEHNRLYWYRQTLGQGPEFLTYFQNEAQLEKSRLLSDRFSAERPKGSFSTLEIQRTEQGDSAMYLCASSLEGDIYEQYFGPGTRLTVT.

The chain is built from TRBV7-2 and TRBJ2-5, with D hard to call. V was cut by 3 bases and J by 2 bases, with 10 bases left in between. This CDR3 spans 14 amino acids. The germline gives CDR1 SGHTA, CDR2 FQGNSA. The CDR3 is CASSLWAPQETQYF. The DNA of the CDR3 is TGTGCCAGCAGCTTGTGGGCGCCTCAAGAGACCCAGTACTTC.

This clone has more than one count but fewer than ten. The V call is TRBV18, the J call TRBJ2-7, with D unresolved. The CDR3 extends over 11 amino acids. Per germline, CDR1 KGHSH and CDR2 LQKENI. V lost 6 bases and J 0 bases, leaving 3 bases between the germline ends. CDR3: CASSHSYEQYF. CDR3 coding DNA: TGTGCCAGCTCCCACTCCTACGAGCAGTACTTC.

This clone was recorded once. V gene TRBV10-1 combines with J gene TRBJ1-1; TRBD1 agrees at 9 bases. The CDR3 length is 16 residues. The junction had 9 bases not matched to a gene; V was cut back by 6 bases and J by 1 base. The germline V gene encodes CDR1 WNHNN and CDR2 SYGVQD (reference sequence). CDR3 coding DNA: TGCGCCAGCAGCGAAGGGACAGGGCCTCGGAACACTGAAGCTTTCTTT. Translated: CASSEGTGPRNTEAFF.

The CDR3 loop is CASSAGDRATNEKLFF. Here the CDR3 DNA reads TGTGCCAGCAGCGCCGGGGACAGAGCAACTAATGAAAAACTGTTTTTT. The J gene is TRBJ1-4, the V gene TRBV9; 7 positions agree with TRBD1. The CDR3 length is 16 residues. The V gene's germline CDR1 is SGDLS and CDR2 YYNGEE. V lost 3 bases, J lost 0 bases, and 5 bases stayed unmatched. Full variable domain (missing parts from reference TRBV9 and TRBJ1-4): DSGVTQTPKHLITATGQRVTLRCSPRSGDLSVYWYQQSLDQGLQFLIQYYNGEERAKGNILERFSAQQFPDLHSELNLSSLELGDSALYFCASSAGDRATNEKLFFGSGTQLSVL.

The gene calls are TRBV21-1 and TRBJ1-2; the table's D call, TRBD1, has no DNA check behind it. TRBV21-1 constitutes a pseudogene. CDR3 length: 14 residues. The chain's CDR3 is CASSLIQGAHGYTF. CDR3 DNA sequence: TGTGCCAGCAGCCTCATACAGGGGGCGCATGGCTACACCTTC.

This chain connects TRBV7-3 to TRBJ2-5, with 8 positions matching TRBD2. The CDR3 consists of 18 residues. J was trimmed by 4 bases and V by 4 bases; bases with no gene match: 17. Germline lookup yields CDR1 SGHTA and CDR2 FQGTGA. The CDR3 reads CASSSSIGAGGLGETQYF. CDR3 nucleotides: TGTGCCAGCAGCTCCTCCATAGGGGCGGGAGGCTTGGGAGAGACCCAGTACTTC.

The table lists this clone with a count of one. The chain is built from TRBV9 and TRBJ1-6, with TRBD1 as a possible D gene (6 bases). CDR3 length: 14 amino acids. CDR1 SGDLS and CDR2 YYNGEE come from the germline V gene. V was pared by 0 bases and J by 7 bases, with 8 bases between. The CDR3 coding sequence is TGTGCCAGCAGCGTAGGGACAGCGAATTCACCCCTCCACTTT. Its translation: CASSVGTANSPLHF.

CDR3 region: CASSPPHRGQNQPQHF. The CDR3 DNA reads as TGTGCCAGCTCACCACCCCACAGGGGGCAGAATCAGCCCCAGCATTTT. The rearrangement uses TRBV18 and TRBJ1-5; 9 nucleotides agree with TRBD1. Trimming at V came to 0 bases and at J to 4 bases, leaving 4 bases not matched to a gene. The CDR3 totals 16 residues. The germline V gene encodes CDR1 KGHSH and CDR2 LQKENI.

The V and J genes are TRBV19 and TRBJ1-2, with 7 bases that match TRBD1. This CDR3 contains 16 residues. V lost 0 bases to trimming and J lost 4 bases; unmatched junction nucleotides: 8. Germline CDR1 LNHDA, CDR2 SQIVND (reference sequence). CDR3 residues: CASSIDAQGDGYGYTF. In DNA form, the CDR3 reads TGTGCCAGTAGTATAGATGCGCAGGGGGACGGCTATGGCTACACCTTC.

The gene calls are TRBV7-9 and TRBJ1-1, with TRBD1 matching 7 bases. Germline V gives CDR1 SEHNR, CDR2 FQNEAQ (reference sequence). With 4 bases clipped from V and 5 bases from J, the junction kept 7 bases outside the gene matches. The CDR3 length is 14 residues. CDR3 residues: CASSSSTGRTEAFF. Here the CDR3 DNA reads TGTGCCAGCAGCTCTTCGACAGGGCGGACTGAAGCTTTCTTT.

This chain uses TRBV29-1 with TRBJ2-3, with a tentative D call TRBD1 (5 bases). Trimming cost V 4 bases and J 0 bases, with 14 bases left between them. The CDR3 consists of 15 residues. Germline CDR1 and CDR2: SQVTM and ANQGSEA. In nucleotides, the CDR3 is TGCAGCGTTGTGAGGACACAACCTAGCACAGATACGCAGTATTTT. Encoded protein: CSVVRTQPSTDTQYF.

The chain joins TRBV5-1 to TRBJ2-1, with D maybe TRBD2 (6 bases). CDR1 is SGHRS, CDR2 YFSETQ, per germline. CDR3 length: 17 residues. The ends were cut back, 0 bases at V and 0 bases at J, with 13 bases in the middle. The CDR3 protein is CASSLDTTRHSYNEQFF. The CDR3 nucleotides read TGCGCCAGCAGCTTGGATACGACTAGACACTCCTACAATGAGCAGTTCTTC.

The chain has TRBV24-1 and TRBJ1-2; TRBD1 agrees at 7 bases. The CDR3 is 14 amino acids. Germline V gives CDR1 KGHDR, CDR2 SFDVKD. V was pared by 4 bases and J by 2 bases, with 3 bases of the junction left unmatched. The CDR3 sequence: CATSESGQNYGYTF. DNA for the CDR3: TGTGCCACCAGTGAGTCGGGACAGAACTATGGCTACACCTTC.

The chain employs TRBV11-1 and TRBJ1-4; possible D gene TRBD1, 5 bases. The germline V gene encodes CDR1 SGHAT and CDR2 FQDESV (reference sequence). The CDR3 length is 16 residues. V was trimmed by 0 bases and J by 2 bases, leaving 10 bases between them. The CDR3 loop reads CASSLASRGTNEKLFF. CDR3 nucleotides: TGTGCCAGCAGCTTAGCGTCGCGGGGGACTAATGAAAAACTGTTTTTT.

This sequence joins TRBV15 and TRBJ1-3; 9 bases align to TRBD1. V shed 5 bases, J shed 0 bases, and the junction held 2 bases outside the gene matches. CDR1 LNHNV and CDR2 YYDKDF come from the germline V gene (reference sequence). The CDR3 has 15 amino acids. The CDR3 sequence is CATSRDRASGNTIYF. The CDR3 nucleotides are TGTGCCACCAGCCGGGACAGGGCCTCTGGAAACACCATATATTTT.

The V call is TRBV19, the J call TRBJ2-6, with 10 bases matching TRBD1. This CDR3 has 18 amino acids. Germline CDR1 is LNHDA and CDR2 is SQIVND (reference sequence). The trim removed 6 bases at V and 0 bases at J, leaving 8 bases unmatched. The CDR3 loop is CASRPGTGVLSGANVLTF. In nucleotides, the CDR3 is TGTGCCAGTAGACCGGGGACAGGGGTCCTCTCTGGGGCCAACGTCCTGACTTTC.

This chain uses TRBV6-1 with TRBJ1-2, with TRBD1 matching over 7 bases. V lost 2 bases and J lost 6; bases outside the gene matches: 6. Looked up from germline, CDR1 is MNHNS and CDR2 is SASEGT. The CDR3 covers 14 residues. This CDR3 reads CASSETRDRNGYTF. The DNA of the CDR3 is TGTGCCAGCAGTGAAACCCGGGACAGAAATGGCTACACCTTC.

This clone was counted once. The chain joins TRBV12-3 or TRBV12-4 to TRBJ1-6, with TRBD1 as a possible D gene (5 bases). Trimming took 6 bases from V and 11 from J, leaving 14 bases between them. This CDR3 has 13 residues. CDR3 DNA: TGTGCCAGCAGGGGACTTGGGGAGACACCCCTCCACTTT. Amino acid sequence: CASRGLGETPLHF.

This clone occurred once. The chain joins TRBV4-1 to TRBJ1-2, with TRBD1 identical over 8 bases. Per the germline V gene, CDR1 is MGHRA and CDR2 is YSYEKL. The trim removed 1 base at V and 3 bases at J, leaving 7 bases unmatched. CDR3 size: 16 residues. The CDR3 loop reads CASSQVIAGGDYGYTF. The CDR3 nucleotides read TGCGCCAGCAGCCAAGTGATCGCAGGGGGCGACTATGGCTACACCTTC.

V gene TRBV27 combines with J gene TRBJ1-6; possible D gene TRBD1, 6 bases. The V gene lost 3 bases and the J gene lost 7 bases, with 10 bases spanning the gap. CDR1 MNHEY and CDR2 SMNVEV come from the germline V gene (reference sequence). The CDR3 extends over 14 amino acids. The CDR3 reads CASSFWGPNSPLHF. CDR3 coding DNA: TGTGCCAGCAGTTTTTGGGGGCCGAATTCACCCCTCCACTTT.

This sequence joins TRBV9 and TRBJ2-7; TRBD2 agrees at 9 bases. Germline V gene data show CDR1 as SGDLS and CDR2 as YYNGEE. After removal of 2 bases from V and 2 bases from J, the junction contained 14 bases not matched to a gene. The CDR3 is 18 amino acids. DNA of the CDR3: TGTGCCAGCAGCGTCTCCGACTCGGGTAGCGGGAGACCCTACGAGCAGTACTTC. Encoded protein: CASSVSDSGSGRPYEQYF.

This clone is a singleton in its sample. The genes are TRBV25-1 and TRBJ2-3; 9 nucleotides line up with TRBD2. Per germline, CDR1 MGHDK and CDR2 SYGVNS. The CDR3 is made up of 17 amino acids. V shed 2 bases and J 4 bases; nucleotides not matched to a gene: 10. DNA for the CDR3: TGTGCCAGCAGTGAAAAGGCGCGGGGGGGCAATTCAGATACGCAGTATTTT. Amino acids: CASSEKARGGNSDTQYF.

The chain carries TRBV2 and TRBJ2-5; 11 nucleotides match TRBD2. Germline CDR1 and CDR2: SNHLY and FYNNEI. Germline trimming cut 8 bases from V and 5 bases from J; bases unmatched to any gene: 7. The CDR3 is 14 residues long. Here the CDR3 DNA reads TGTGCCAGCCGACATTCTAGCGGGAGGGAGACCCAGTACTTC. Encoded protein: CASRHSSGRETQYF.

The CDR3 nucleotides read TGCGCCAGCAGCCGCGGAGGGGTTTATGAAAAACTGTTTTTT. Its protein is CASSRGGVYEKLFF. The chain employs TRBV5-1 and TRBJ1-4; TRBD1 is a possible D gene (5 bases). The CDR3 covers 14 residues. In germline, CDR1 is SGHRS, CDR2 YFSETQ. With 4 bases removed from V and 6 bases from J, the gap between germline ends came to 13 bases. The full variable domain, its missing parts supplied by reference TRBV5-1 and TRBJ1-4, is KAGVTQTPRYLIKTRGQQVTLSCSPISGHRSVSWYQQTPGQGLQFLFEYFSETQRNKGNFPGRFSGRQFSNSRSEMNVSTLELGDSALYLCASSRGGVYEKLFFGSGTQLSVL.